Listed here are 21 T cell receptor beta chains from one sample, sequenced in a study of blood T cell repertoires in COVID-19 (TCRdb year 2020). The library was built by means of the immunoSEQ multiplex PCR assay. TCRdb provides this immuneACCESS table in a form limited to in-frame rearrangements. Some clones are lacking; in checked studies, under half of them reflect an unresolved V gene, and why the rest are absent is not known. The sample yields fewer than 50,000 clones; around 83% were counted once. Approximately 44% of the sample rests with the top ten. The sequenced material came from peripheral blood. The receptors originated from a woman aged 80 or over with active or convalescent COVID-19.

There are a few counts of this clone. The rearrangement links TRBV19 to TRBJ1-2; the match to TRBD1 covers 11 bases. The CDR3 covers 14 residues. Trimming at V came to 5 bases and at J to 8 bases, leaving 7 bases not matched to a gene. Germline CDR1 is LNHDA and CDR2 is SQIVND (reference sequence). CDR3 sequence: CASSLPGTGGGYTF. In DNA form, the CDR3 reads TGTGCCAGTAGTCTGCCCGGGACAGGGGGAGGCTACACCTTC.

This rearrangement joins TRBV19 to TRBJ1-5, with TRBD1 matching over 7 bases. The germline V gene encodes CDR1 LNHDA and CDR2 SQIVND (reference sequence). V dropped 9 bases and J dropped 0; count of bases not matched to a gene: 8. The CDR3 covers 15 residues. The CDR3 DNA follows: TGTGCCAGCCAAGGACAGGTGTATAGCAATCAGCCCCAGCATTTT. Protein: CASQGQVYSNQPQHF.

The chain joins TRBV29-1 to TRBJ2-7, with D possibly matching TRBD2 (6 bases). Germline CDR1 reads SQVTM; CDR2 reads ANQGSEA. Trimming pared 8 bases from V and 3 bases from J, leaving 11 bases between. The length of the CDR3 is 11 residues. The CDR3: CSIGTRYEQYF. CDR3 sequence (DNA): TGCAGCATAGGGACTCGCTACGAGCAGTACTTC.

V and J are TRBV25-1 and TRBJ1-6, with TRBD1 matching 8 bases. V trimming: 1 base; J trimming: 9 bases; junction bases outside the gene matches: 5. The CDR3 sequence is 15 residues long. CDR1 is MGHDK, CDR2 SYGVNS, per germline. CDR3 nucleotides: TGTGCCAGCAGTGAATTTCAGGGGGCAGGTTCACCCCTCCACTTT. Translated, it gives CASSEFQGAGSPLHF.

The CDR3 DNA is TGCGCCAGCAGCCTCCCTCCGGGACAGGCGGGGAGTAACTATGGCTACACCTTC. It yields the protein CASSLPPGQAGSNYGYTF. The chain is built from TRBV4-1 and TRBJ1-2, with TRBD1 identical over 8 bases. V was pared by 4 bases and J by 1 base, with 14 bases of the junction left unmatched. CDR1 MGHRA and CDR2 YSYEKL come from the germline V gene. The CDR3 spans 18 residues.

The CDR3 bases are TGTGCCAGCAGTTTACACGGGAACACTGAAGCTTTCTTT. Its translation: CASSLHGNTEAFF. The gene calls are TRBV28 and TRBJ1-1, with unresolved D. The V gene's germline CDR1 is MDHEN and CDR2 SYDVKM. The length of the CDR3 is 13 residues. The V gene lost 2 bases and the J gene lost 1 base, with 5 bases spanning the gap. The variable domain in full, completed from reference TRBV28 and TRBJ1-1, reads DVKVTQSSRYLVKRTGEKVFLECVQDMDHENMFWYRQDPGLGLRLIYFSYDVKMKEKGDIPEGYSVSREKKERFSLILESASTNQTSMYLCASSLHGNTEAFFGQGTRLTVV.

The V gene is TRBV5-4, the J gene TRBJ1-1; 7 bases agree with TRBD1. This CDR3 region has 13 residues. CDR1 is SGHNT, CDR2 YYREEE, per germline (reference sequence). Germline trimming cut 2 bases from V and 9 bases from J; bases unmatched to any gene: 7. This CDR3 is CASSFGGTEQAFF. CDR3 DNA: TGTGCCAGCAGCTTCGGCGGGACAGAACAAGCTTTCTTT.

About this clone: In the same sample, other DNA sequences code for this CDR3. The chain joins TRBV7-9 to TRBJ1-1; weak D call: TRBD1 (5 bases). The CDR3 is 15 residues long. V was shortened by 5 bases and J by 4 bases, with 17 bases between the two germline ends. Germline V gives CDR1 SEHNR, CDR2 FQNEAQ (reference sequence). The chain's CDR3 is CASSPQVGLLTEAFF. Here the CDR3 DNA reads TGTGCCAGCAGCCCGCAGGTGGGACTTCTCACTGAAGCTTTCTTT.

The chain is built from TRBV4-3 and TRBJ2-1; D remains ambiguous. Germline CDR1 LGHNA, CDR2 YSLEER. The CDR3 length is 15 residues. Trimming removed 1 base from V and 0 bases from J, with 7 bases in between. DNA of the CDR3: TGCGCCAGCAGCCAAGTTGGCGGCTCCTACAATGAGCAGTTCTTC. Translation: CASSQVGGSYNEQFF.

The V gene is TRBV27, the J gene TRBJ2-3; D unresolved. V dropped 3 bases and J dropped 8 bases, with 9 bases sitting between them. From germline, CDR1 is MNHEY and CDR2 SMNVEV (reference sequence). The length of the CDR3 is 12 residues. The CDR3 coding sequence is TGTGCCAGCAGTTTTGAGTTGCGTACGCAGTATTTT. Translating it yields CASSFELRTQYF.

CDR3 protein: CASTWEGSYEQYF. CDR3 nucleotides: TGTGCCAGCACCTGGGAGGGGTCCTACGAGCAGTACTTC. The gene calls are TRBV7-2 and TRBJ2-7; 7 nucleotides line up with TRBD2. V was clipped by 7 bases and J by 1 base; unmatched bases: 4. This CDR3 contains 13 residues. The germline CDR1 and CDR2 sequences are SGHTA and FQGNSA.

This chain joins TRBV18 and TRBJ2-2, with 10 positions matching TRBD2. Losses at the gene ends were 5 bases for V and 2 bases for J; bases not matched to a gene: 5. From germline, CDR1 is KGHSH and CDR2 LQKENI. This CDR3 is 16 amino acids long. The DNA for the CDR3 is TGTGCCAGCTCATTTACTAGCGGGATAAACACCGGGGAGCTGTTTTTT. Protein: CASSFTSGINTGELFF.

The chain employs TRBV7-8 and TRBJ1-5; 10 positions agree with TRBD1. The length of the CDR3 is 15 residues. With V trimmed by 5 bases and J by 7 bases, 8 bases remained unmatched. Germline V gene data show CDR1 as SGHVS and CDR2 as FQNEAQ. The CDR3: CASSATGTGVQPQHF. CDR3 sequence (DNA): TGTGCCAGCAGCGCGACCGGGACAGGGGTCCAGCCCCAGCATTTT.

V and J are TRBV7-9 and TRBJ2-7; a possible D gene is TRBD2 (6 bases). V was shortened by 6 bases and J by 7 bases, with 16 bases between the two germline ends. The CDR3 has 13 residues. CDR1 is SEHNR, CDR2 FQNEAQ, per germline (reference sequence). The CDR3 nucleotides read TGTGCCAGCAGGGAAGCGGGCACGGGGGAGCAGTACTTC. Translating it yields CASREAGTGEQYF.

The V gene is TRBV7-8, the J gene TRBJ2-2; D not resolved. The V end lost 5 bases, the J end lost 5 bases, and 12 bases lay between the germline ends. Germline CDR1 reads SGHVS; CDR2 reads FQNEAQ. The CDR3 runs 14 residues. This CDR3 is CASSPNSFTGELFF. CDR3 coding DNA: TGTGCCAGCAGCCCGAACAGTTTTACCGGGGAGCTGTTTTTT.

The rearrangement joins TRBV9 to TRBJ2-7; D might be TRBD2 (5 bases). CDR3 length: 15 amino acids. The germline V gene has CDR1 SGDLS and CDR2 YYNGEE. Deletions cut 4 bases from V and 2 bases from J, with 16 bases between. Here the CDR3 reads CASSPLGRGTYEQYF. In DNA form, the CDR3 reads TGTGCCAGCAGCCCCCTGGGTAGAGGGACCTACGAGCAGTACTTC.

This rearrangement joins TRBV5-1 to TRBJ2-3; 12 positions agree with TRBD2. The CDR3 totals 18 residues. V shed 6 bases, J shed 0 bases, and the junction held 11 bases outside the gene matches. The germline V gene has CDR1 SGHRS and CDR2 YFSETQ. The CDR3 DNA is TGCGCCAGCAAGGTGGGGTACGGGACTAGCGGGAGCACAGATACGCAGTATTTT. This translates into CASKVGYGTSGSTDTQYF. The variable domain in full, completed from reference TRBV5-1 and TRBJ2-3, reads KAGVTQTPRYLIKTRGQQVTLSCSPISGHRSVSWYQQTPGQGLQFLFEYFSETQRNKGNFPGRFSGRQFSNSRSEMNVSTLELGDSALYLCASKVGYGTSGSTDTQYFGPGTRLTVL.

A note on this clone: Mismatch with germline at one junction end may stem from a read error. The chain has TRBV5-4 and TRBJ2-7, with 12 bases aligning to TRBD1. Germline V CDR1 and CDR2: SGHNT, YYREEE (reference sequence). This CDR3 is 13 amino acids long. The CDR3 protein is CASSLGTGGPFFF. The DNA for the CDR3 is TGTGCCAGCAGCTTAGGGACAGGGGGCCCTTTCTTTTTC. Filled out from reference TRBV5-4 and TRBJ2-7, the complete variable domain reads ETGVTQSPTHLIKTRGQQVTLRCSSQSGHNTVSWYQQALGQGPQFIFQYYREEENGRGNFPPRFSGLQFPNYSSELNVNALELDDSALYLCASSLGTGGPFFFGPGTRLTVT.

This chain connects TRBV28 to TRBJ2-3; the D is unclear. The CDR3 runs 15 residues. CDR1 and CDR2 from the germline V gene are MDHEN and SYDVKM. V lost 3 bases to trimming and J lost 1 base, with 11 bases between them. CDR3 nucleotide sequence: TGTGCCAGCAGTTTTGAGAGATTCGGCACAGATACGCAGTATTTT. It encodes CASSFERFGTDTQYF.

The J gene is TRBJ2-3, the V gene TRBV5-4; 7 bases are a match to TRBD1. The CDR3 runs 13 residues. After removal of 4 bases from V and 3 bases from J, the junction contained 2 bases not matched to a gene. Germline lookup yields CDR1 SGHNT and CDR2 YYREEE (reference sequence). The CDR3 region is CASSQQGTDTQYF. In nucleotides, the CDR3 is TGTGCCAGCAGCCAACAGGGGACAGATACGCAGTATTTT. Full variable domain (outside the CDR3, taken from reference TRBV5-4 and TRBJ2-3): ETGVTQSPTHLIKTRGQQVTLRCSSQSGHNTVSWYQQALGQGPQFIFQYYREEENGRGNFPPRFSGLQFPNYSSELNVNALELDDSALYLCASSQQGTDTQYFGPGTRLTVL.

The rearrangement links TRBV7-6 to TRBJ1-5; maybe TRBD1 (5 bases). The CDR3 length is 16 residues. The V gene's germline CDR1 is SGHVS and CDR2 FNYEAQ. Trimming removed 1 base from V and 5 bases from J, with 15 bases in between. The CDR3 spells CASSLGPGFIDQPQHF. As DNA, the CDR3 is TGTGCCAGCAGCTTAGGGCCAGGGTTTATTGATCAGCCCCAGCATTTT.